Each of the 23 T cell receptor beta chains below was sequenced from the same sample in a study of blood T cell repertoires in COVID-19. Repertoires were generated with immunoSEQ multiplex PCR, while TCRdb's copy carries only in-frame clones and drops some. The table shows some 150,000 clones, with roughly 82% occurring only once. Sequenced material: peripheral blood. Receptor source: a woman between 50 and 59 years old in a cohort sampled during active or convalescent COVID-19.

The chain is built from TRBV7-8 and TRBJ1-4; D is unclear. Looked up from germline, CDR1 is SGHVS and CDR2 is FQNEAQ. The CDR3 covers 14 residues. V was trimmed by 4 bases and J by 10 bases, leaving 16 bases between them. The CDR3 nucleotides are TGTGCCAGCAGCTCGAACAGAGGTCGGGGAAAACTGTTTTTT. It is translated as CASSSNRGRGKLFF. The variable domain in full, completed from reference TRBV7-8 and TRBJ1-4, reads GAGVSQSPRYKVAKRGQDVALRCDPISGHVSLFWYQQALGQGPEFLTYFQNEAQLDKSGLPSDRFFAERPEGSVSTLKIQRTQQEDSAVYLCASSSNRGRGKLFFGSGTQLSVL.

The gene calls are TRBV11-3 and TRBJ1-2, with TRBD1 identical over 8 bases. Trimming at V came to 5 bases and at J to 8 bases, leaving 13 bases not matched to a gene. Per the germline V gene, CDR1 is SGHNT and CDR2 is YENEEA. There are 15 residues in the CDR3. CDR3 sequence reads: CASSPKIGQGYGYTF. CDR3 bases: TGTGCCAGCAGCCCGAAAATCGGACAGGGATACGGCTACACCTTC.

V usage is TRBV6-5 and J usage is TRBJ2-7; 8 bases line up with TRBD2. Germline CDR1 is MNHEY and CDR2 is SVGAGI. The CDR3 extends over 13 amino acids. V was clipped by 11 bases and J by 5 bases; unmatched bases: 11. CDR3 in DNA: TGTGCCGCCGCCCCTTCGGGGGGGCACGAGCAGTACTTC. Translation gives CAAAPSGGHEQYF.

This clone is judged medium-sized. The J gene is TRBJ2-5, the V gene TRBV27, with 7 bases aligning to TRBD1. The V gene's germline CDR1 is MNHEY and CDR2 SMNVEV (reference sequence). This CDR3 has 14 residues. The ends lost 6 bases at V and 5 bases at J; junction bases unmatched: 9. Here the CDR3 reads CASSVWGQWETQYF. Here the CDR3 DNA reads TGTGCCAGCAGCGTCTGGGGACAGTGGGAGACCCAGTACTTC.

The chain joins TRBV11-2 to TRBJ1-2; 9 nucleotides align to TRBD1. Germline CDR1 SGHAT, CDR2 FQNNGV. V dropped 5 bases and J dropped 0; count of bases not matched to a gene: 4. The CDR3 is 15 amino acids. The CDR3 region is CASSRWDRANYGYTF. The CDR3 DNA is TGTGCCAGCAGCCGATGGGACAGGGCTAACTATGGCTACACCTTC.

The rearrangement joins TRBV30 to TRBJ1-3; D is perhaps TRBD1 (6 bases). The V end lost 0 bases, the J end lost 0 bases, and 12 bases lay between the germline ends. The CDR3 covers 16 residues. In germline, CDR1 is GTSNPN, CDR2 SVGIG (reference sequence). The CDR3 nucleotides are TGTGCCTGGAGTGTTCGGACAGATAACTCTGGAAACACCATATATTTT. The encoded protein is CAWSVRTDNSGNTIYF. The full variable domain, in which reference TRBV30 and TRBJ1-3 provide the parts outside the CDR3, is SQTIHQWPATLVQPVGSPLSLECTVEGTSNPNLYWYRQAAGRGLQLLFYSVGIGQISSEVPQNLSASRPQDRQFILSSKKLLLSDSGFYLCAWSVRTDNSGNTIYFGEGSWLTVV.

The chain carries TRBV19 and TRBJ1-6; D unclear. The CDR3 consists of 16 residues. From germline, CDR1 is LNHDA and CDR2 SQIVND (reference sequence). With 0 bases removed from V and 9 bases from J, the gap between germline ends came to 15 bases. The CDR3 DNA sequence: TGTGCCAGTAGTATAGAGGGAGGATGGGCGATTTCACCCCTCCACTTT. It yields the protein CASSIEGGWAISPLHF.

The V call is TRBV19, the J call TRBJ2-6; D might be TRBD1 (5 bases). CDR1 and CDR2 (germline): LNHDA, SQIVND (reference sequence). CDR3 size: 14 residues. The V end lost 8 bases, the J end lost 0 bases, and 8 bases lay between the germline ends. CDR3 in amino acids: CASSGISGANVLTF. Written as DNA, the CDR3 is TGTGCCAGTTCAGGGATCTCTGGGGCCAACGTCCTGACTTTC.

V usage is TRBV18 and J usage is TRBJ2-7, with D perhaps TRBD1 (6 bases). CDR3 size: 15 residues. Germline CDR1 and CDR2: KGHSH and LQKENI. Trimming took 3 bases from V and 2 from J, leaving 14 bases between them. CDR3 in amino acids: CASSPRGRVAYEQYF. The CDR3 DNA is TGTGCCAGCTCACCCAGGGGAAGGGTCGCCTACGAGCAGTACTTC.

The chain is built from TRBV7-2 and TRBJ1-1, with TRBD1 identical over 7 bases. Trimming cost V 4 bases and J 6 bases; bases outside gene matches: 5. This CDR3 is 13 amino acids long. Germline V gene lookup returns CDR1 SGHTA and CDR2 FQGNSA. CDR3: CASSSQGFAEAFF. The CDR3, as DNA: TGTGCCAGCAGCTCACAGGGGTTCGCTGAAGCTTTCTTT.

The DNA of the CDR3 is TGTGCCAGGAATCCCGGAGCGAGGGCCGAGGAGACCCAGTACTTC. Protein sequence: CARNPGARAEETQYF. The chain couples TRBV19 to TRBJ2-5, with D perhaps TRBD2 (5 bases). Germline V gene data show CDR1 as LNHDA and CDR2 as SQIVND (reference sequence). Trimming cost V 9 bases and J 5 bases, with 22 bases left between them. The CDR3 contains 15 residues.

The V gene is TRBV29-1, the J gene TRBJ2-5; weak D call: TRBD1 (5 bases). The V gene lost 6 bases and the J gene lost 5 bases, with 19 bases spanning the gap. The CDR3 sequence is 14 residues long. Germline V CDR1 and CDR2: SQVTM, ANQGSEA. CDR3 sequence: CSVRPTLGPETQYF. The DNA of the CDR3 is TGCAGCGTGAGACCCACCTTGGGGCCGGAGACCCAGTACTTC.

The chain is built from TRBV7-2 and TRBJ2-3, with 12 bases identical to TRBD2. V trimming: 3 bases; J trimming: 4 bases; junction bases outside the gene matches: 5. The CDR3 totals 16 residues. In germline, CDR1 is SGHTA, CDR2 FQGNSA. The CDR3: CASSFLAGGRADTQYF. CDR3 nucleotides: TGTGCCAGCAGCTTTCTAGCGGGGGGGCGAGCAGATACGCAGTATTTT.

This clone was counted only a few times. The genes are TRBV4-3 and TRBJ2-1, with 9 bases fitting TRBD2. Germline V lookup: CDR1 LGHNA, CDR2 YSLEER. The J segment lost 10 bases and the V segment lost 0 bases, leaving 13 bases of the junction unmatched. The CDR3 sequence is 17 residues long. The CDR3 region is CASSQDGGGAWIKEQFF. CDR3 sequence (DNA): TGCGCCAGCAGCCAAGATGGCGGGGGGGCCTGGATTAAAGAGCAGTTCTTC.

Here the CDR3 DNA reads TGCGCCAGCAGTCGGACTAGCGGGGGTGAGGAGACCCAGTACTTC. Its translation: CASSRTSGGEETQYF. V usage is TRBV10-2 and J usage is TRBJ2-5; 13 bases are a match to TRBD2. The CDR3 spans 15 residues. The germline gives CDR1 WSHSY, CDR2 SAAADI. V gave up 5 bases and J gave up 5 bases; unmatched junction bases: 5.

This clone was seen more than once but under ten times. The DNA for the CDR3 is TGCGCCAGCAGCCCCGGGACTCTCAGCTACGAGCAGTACTTC. It translates to CASSPGTLSYEQYF. The rearrangement joins TRBV5-1 to TRBJ2-7, with D perhaps matching TRBD2 (6 bases). V was pared by 4 bases and J by 3 bases, with 14 bases between. The CDR3 spans 14 residues. Germline CDR1 reads SGHRS; CDR2 reads YFSETQ.

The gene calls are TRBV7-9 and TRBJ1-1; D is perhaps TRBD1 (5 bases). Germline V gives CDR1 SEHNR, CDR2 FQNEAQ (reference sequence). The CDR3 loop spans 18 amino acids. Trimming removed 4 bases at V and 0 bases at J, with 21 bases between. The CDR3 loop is CASSSRLRQQEMNTEAFF. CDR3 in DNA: TGTGCCAGCAGCTCCCGATTAAGACAGCAGGAAATGAACACTGAAGCTTTCTTT.

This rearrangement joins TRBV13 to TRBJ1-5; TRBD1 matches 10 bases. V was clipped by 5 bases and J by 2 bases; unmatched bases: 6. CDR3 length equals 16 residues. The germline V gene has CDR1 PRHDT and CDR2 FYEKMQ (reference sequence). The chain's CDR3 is CASSRRGTGGNQPQHF. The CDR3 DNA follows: TGTGCCAGCAGCCGACGCGGGACAGGGGGCAATCAGCCCCAGCATTTT.

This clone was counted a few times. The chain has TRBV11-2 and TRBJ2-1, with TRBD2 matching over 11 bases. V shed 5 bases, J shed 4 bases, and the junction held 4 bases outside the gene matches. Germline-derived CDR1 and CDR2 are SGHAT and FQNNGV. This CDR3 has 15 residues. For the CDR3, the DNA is TGTGCCAGCAGCGTTAGCGGGGGGGCTTACAATGAGCAGTTCTTC. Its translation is CASSVSGGAYNEQFF.

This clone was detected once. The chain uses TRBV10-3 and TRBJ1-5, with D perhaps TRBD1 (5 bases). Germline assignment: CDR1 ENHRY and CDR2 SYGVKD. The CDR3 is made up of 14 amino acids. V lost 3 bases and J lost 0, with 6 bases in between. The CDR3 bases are TGTGCCATCAGTGAAGGGGATAGCAATCAGCCCCAGCATTTT. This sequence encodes CAISEGDSNQPQHF.

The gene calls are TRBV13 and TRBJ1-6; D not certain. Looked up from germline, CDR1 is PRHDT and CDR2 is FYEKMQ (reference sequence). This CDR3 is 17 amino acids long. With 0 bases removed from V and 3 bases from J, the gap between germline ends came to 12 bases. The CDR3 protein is CASSLGRGVNYNSPLHF. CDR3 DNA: TGTGCCAGCAGCTTAGGACGGGGAGTCAACTATAATTCACCCCTCCACTTT.

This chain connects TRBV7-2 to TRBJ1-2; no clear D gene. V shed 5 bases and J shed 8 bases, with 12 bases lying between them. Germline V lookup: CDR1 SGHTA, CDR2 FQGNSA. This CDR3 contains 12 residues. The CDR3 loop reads CASSPPSRGYTF. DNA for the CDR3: TGTGCCAGCAGCCCCCCCTCGAGGGGCTACACCTTC.

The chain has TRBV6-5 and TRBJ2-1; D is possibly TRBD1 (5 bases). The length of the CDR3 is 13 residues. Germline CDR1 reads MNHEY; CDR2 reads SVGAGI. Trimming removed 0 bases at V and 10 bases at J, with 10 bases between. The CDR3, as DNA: TGTGCCAGCAGTTACTCAGGGGCCGGGGAGCAGTTCTTC. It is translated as CASSYSGAGEQFF.